This passage covers 2 T cell receptor beta chains from one sample sequenced in a study of PD-1 blockade in classical Hodgkin lymphoma. All trial patients relapsed after autologous stem cell transplantation. Assay: immunoSEQ multiplex PCR; the TCRdb copy retains only in-frame clones and omits some. The sample has about 19,000 clones, roughly three quarters seen once; the top ten hold about a sixth. Sequencing used peripheral blood mononuclear cells (PBMCs), obtained before the second cycle of nivolumab. Receptor source: a human donor with classical Hodgkin lymphoma.

The chain joins TRBV30 to TRBJ1-5; D may be TRBD1 (6 bases). V was trimmed by 5 bases and J by 6 bases, leaving 14 bases between them. This CDR3 is 13 amino acids long. The germline gives CDR1 GTSNPN, CDR2 SVGIG (reference sequence). The CDR3 reads CAWQDRQGQPQHF. The CDR3 DNA reads TGTGCCTGGCAAGACAGGCAGGGTCAGCCCCAGCATTTT.

The chain carries TRBV4-3 and TRBJ2-1; TRBD1 matches at 9 bases. CDR3 size: 15 residues. The trim removed 0 bases at V and 7 bases at J, leaving 4 bases unmatched. CDR1 is LGHNA and CDR2 is YSLEER in the germline V gene. CDR3 in DNA: TGCGCCAGCAGCCAAGAGCCGGGACAGGGAAATGAGCAGTTCTTC. Its protein product is CASSQEPGQGNEQFF.